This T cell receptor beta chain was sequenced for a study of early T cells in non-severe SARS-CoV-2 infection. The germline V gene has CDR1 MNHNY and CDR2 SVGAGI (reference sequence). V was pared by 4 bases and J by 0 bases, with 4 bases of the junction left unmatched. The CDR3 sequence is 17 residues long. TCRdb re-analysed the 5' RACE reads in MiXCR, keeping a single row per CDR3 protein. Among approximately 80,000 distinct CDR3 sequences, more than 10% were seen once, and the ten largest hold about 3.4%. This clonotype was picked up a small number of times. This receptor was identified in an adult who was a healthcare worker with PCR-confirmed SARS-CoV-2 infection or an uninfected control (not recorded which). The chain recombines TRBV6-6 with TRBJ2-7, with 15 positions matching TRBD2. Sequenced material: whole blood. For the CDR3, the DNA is TGTGCCAGCAGTTCCCGGACTAGCGGGAGGGCCTCCTACGAGCAGTACTTC. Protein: CASSSRTSGRASYEQYF.